This passage covers 32 T cell receptor beta chains from one sample sequenced in a study of monozygotic twins with inflammatory bowel disease. Following a re-call of the 5' RACE reads, TCRdb has one entry per CDR3 protein and lacks DNA. The listing records some 200,000 distinct CDR3 sequences. Sequenced input: blood. The receptors were gathered from a human donor with ulcerative colitis or Crohn's disease, or a healthy co-twin of an affected twin (not recorded which).

The chain links TRBV23-1 to TRBJ2-5; the TCRdb call, TRBD1, lacks DNA for checking. TRBV23-1 is classed as an ORF, of uncertain function. CDR3 length equals 19 residues. This CDR3 reads CASSQRRTGHPTFQETQYF.

This sequence joins TRBV7-2 and TRBJ1-1. Per germline, CDR1 SGHTA and CDR2 FQGNSA. This CDR3 is built from 14 residues. This CDR3 is CASSPKWQNTEAFF.

The J gene is TRBJ2-1, the V gene TRBV11-1; the D call of TRBD2 rests on TCRdb alone, since no DNA is present to check it. The CDR3 is 19 residues long. Germline V gives CDR1 SGHAT, CDR2 FQDESV (reference sequence). CDR3 protein: CASSLAGRDLLGVYNEQFF.

The J gene is TRBJ2-3, the V gene TRBV7-9; TCRdb picks TRBD2, but there is no DNA to check that call. CDR1 is SEHNR and CDR2 is FQNEAQ in the germline V gene (reference sequence). CDR3 size: 14 residues. This CDR3 reads CTARTSGGTDTQYF.

V is TRBV7-6 and J is TRBJ1-3. Looked up from germline, CDR1 is SGHVS and CDR2 is FNYEAQ. CDR3 length: 17 amino acids. CDR3 loop: CASSANPAGVVGNTIYF.

The chain is built from TRBV7-2 and TRBJ2-1. The CDR3 runs to 12 residues. Germline assignment: CDR1 SGHTA and CDR2 FQGNSA. The CDR3 here is CASTLSGNEQFF.

The gene calls are TRBV14 and TRBJ1-1. CDR3 size: 12 residues. Per the germline V gene, CDR1 is SGHDN and CDR2 is FVKESK. CDR3 sequence: CASSQDWNLAFF. Supplemented by reference TRBV14 and TRBJ1-1, the full variable domain reads EAGVTQFPSHSVIEKGQTVTLRCDPISGHDNLYWYRRVMGKEIKFLLHFVKESKQDESGMPNNRFLAERTGGTYSTLKVQPAELEDSGVYFCASSQDWNLAFFGQGTRLTVV.

The rearrangement links TRBV7-6 to TRBJ1-4. Germline values: CDR1 SGHVS, CDR2 FNYEAQ. The CDR3 totals 14 residues. The CDR3: CASSPDWEERKLFF.

The chain has TRBV6-2 or TRBV6-3 and TRBJ2-3; without DNA, the TCRdb call of TRBD1 cannot be checked. Germline lookup yields CDR1 MNHEY and CDR2 SVGEGT. The CDR3 sequence is 11 residues long. The CDR3 spells CASRPEDRQYF.

The chain employs TRBV5-6 and TRBJ1-5; the TCRdb D gene call, TRBD1, has no DNA to confirm it. This CDR3 comprises 13 residues. Germline CDR1 reads SGHDT; CDR2 reads YYEEEE. CDR3: CASSLGGLAPQHF.

The genes are TRBV21-1 and TRBJ2-7; TCRdb selects TRBD1, and the lack of DNA leaves this call unchecked. TRBV21-1 has pseudogene status. The CDR3 loop spans 17 amino acids. CDR3 in amino acids: CASSKPPMKEGDYEQYF.

The chain links TRBV5-4 to TRBJ1-4; TCRdb reports TRBD1, a call that lacks DNA to check it against. Germline assignment: CDR1 SGHNT and CDR2 YYREEE (reference sequence). The CDR3 is 15 residues long. CDR3 amino acids: CASSPGASTNEKLFF.

The rearrangement uses TRBV6-2 or TRBV6-3 and TRBJ1-1. The CDR3 contains 13 residues. The germline V gene has CDR1 MNHEY and CDR2 SVGEGT. CDR3 in amino acids: CASSILYETEAFF.

This sequence joins TRBV18 and TRBJ2-2; TCRdb's D gene call, TRBD1, goes unchecked for lack of DNA. Germline V lookup: CDR1 KGHSH, CDR2 LQKENI. This CDR3 has 15 amino acids. The CDR3 protein is CASSPGQEITGELFF.

The chain has TRBV11-2 and TRBJ2-7. CDR1 and CDR2 (germline): SGHAT, FQNNGV. The CDR3 runs to 16 residues. The CDR3 is CASSLDPMGSSYEQYF.

The V gene is TRBV19, the J gene TRBJ1-2. The CDR3 runs 16 residues. The V gene's germline CDR1 is LNHDA and CDR2 SQIVND (reference sequence). The CDR3 here is CASSIPGGAINYGYTF.

The chain joins TRBV28 to TRBJ2-4; TCRdb proposes TRBD1, but this gene call is untestable without DNA. The CDR3 covers 15 residues. CDR1 and CDR2 (germline): MDHEN, SYDVKM. The CDR3 here is CASSLSWDIKNIQYF.

The chain couples TRBV6-1 to TRBJ2-7. The CDR3 is 13 amino acids. CDR1 MNHNS and CDR2 SASEGT come from the germline V gene. The CDR3 sequence: CASNRRGSYEQYF.

The V and J genes are TRBV20-1 and TRBJ2-2. Germline V gene data show CDR1 as DFQATT and CDR2 as SNEGSKA (reference sequence). CDR3 length: 14 amino acids. The CDR3 spells CSASRASNTGELFF.

The V and J genes are TRBV7-1 and TRBJ2-1. TRBV7-1 is identified as an open reading frame with a role that is uncertain. This CDR3 comprises 12 residues. CDR3 residues: CASSSQYNEQFF.

The chain employs TRBV11-2 and TRBJ2-3; the D call from TCRdb, TRBD2, cannot be confirmed without DNA. Germline V gene data show CDR1 as SGHAT and CDR2 as FQNNGV. The CDR3 spans 16 residues. CDR3 sequence: CASSPPRREGSDTQYF. The whole variable domain, filled in from reference TRBV11-2 and TRBJ2-3, reads EAGVAQSPRYKIIEKRQSVAFWCNPISGHATLYWYQQILGQGPKLLIQFQNNGVVDDSQLPKDRFSAERLKGVDSTLKIQPAKLEDSAVYLCASSPPRREGSDTQYFGPGTRLTVL.

The gene calls are TRBV12-3 or TRBV12-4 and TRBJ1-1; the TCRdb D gene call, TRBD1, has no DNA to confirm it. The CDR3 runs 14 residues. CDR3 loop: CASSLGGLPTEAFF.

V gene TRBV3-1 combines with J gene TRBJ1-1; TCRdb names TRBD1, which stays unverified in the absence of DNA. Germline CDR1 reads LGHDT; CDR2 reads YNNKEL (reference sequence). CDR3 length: 13 residues. The CDR3 protein is CASRGTGNAEAFF.

CDR3 in amino acids: CASSLSAVAMNTEAFF. The rearrangement links TRBV27 to TRBJ1-1. Germline CDR1 is MNHEY and CDR2 is SMNVEV (reference sequence). The length of the CDR3 is 16 residues.

J is TRBJ2-2 and V is TRBV15; TCRdb designates TRBD2, a call that cannot be tested without DNA. The CDR3 loop spans 17 amino acids. CDR1 and CDR2 (germline): LNHNV, YYDKDF (reference sequence). The CDR3 region is CATSRVGGRGSTGELFF.

This rearrangement joins TRBV5-6 to TRBJ2-7; TCRdb gives TRBD1 as the D gene, but with no DNA this cannot be confirmed. Germline V gene sequence: CDR1 SGHDT, CDR2 YYEEEE. CDR3 size: 14 residues. This chain's CDR3 is CASFRGGGSYEQYF.

The chain employs TRBV7-7 and TRBJ2-7. The CDR3 is 13 residues long. Germline assignment: CDR1 SSHAT and CDR2 FNYEAQ (reference sequence). CDR3 sequence reads: CASSSSDGYEQYF. Complete variable domain (other parts from reference TRBV7-7 and TRBJ2-7): GAGVSQSPRYKVTKRGQDVTLRCDPISSHATLYWYQQALGQGPEFLTYFNYEAQPDKSGLPSDRFSAERPEGSISTLTIQRTEQRDSAMYRCASSSSDGYEQYFGPGTRLTVT.

The chain combines TRBV7-3 with TRBJ2-2; the D call of TRBD2 rests on TCRdb alone, since no DNA is present to check it. CDR1 SGHTA and CDR2 FQGTGA come from the germline V gene. CDR3 length equals 14 residues. The CDR3 region is CASSPSGGDRELFF.

The chain couples TRBV5-4 to TRBJ2-4; there is no DNA to check the TCRdb D call of TRBD2. The CDR3 is 16 residues long. Germline loops: CDR1 SGHNT, CDR2 YYREEE (reference sequence). The CDR3 sequence is CASSRGGRAGKNIQYF.

The V gene is TRBV11-1, the J gene TRBJ1-2. The germline CDR1 and CDR2 sequences are SGHAT and FQDESV (reference sequence). The CDR3 sequence is 18 residues long. The chain's CDR3 is CASSSPGPFAGTNYGYTF.

This chain uses TRBV2 with TRBJ1-4; lacking DNA, the TRBD1 call made by TCRdb goes unchecked. Germline CDR1 is SNHLY and CDR2 is FYNNEI. This CDR3 has 15 residues. CDR3 amino acids: CASSWTRVGVEKLFF.

The rearrangement uses TRBV25-1 and TRBJ2-7; TCRdb designates TRBD1, a call that cannot be tested without DNA. Germline V gives CDR1 MGHDK, CDR2 SYGVNS. This CDR3 has 16 residues. CDR3 residues: CASSDSFRDSSYEQYF.